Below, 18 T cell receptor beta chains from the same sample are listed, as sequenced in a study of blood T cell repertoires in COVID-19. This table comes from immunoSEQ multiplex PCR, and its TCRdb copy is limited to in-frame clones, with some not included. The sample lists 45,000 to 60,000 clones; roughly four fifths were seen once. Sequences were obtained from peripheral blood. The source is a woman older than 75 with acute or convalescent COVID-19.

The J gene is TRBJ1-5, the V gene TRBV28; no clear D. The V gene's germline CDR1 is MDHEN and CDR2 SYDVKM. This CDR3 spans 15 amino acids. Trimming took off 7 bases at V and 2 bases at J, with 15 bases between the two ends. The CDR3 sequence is CASIRSMGGNQPQHF. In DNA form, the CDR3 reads TGTGCCAGCATTAGGAGCATGGGAGGCAATCAGCCCCAGCATTTT.

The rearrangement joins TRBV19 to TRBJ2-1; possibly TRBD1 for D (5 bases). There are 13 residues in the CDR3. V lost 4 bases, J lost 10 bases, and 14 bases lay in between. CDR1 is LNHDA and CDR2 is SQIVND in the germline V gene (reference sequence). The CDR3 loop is CASSKGKWVEQFF. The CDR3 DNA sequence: TGTGCCAGTAGTAAGGGGAAATGGGTCGAGCAGTTCTTC.

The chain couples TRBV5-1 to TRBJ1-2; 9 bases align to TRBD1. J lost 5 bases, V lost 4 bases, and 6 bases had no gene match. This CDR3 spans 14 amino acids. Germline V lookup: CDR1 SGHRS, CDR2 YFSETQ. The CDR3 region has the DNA TGCGCCAGCAGCCCGTCCGGGACAGGGTATGGCTACACCTTC. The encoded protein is CASSPSGTGYGYTF.

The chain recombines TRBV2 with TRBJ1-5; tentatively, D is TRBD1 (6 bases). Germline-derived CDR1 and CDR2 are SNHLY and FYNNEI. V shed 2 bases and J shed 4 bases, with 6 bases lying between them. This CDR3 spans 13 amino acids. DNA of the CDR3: TGTGCCAGCAGTGAACAGGGGAATCAGCCCCAGCATTTT. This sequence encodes CASSEQGNQPQHF.

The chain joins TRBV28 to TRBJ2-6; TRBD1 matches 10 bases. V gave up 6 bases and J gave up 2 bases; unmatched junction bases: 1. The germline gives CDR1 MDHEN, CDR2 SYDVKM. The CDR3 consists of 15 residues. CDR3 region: CASRTGGTGANVLTF. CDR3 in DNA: TGTGCCAGCAGGACAGGGGGCACTGGGGCCAACGTCCTGACTTTC.

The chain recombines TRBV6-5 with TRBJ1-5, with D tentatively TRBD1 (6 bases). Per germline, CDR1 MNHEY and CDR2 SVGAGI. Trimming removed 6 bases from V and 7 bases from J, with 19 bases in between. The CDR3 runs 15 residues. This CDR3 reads CASRLTVGANQPQHF. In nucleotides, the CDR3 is TGTGCCAGCAGGCTCACGGTGGGGGCAAACCAGCCCCAGCATTTT.

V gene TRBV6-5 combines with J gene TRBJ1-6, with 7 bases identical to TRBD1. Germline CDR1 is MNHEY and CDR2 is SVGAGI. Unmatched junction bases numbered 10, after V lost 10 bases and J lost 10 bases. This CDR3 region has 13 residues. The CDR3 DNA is TGTGCCACCACACAGGGGTCTGGCTCACCCCTCCACTTT. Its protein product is CATTQGSGSPLHF.

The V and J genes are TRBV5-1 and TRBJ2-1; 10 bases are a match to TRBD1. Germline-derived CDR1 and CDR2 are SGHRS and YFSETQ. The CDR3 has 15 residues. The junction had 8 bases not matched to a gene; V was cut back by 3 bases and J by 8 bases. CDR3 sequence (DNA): TGCGCCAGCAGCTCCCGGGACAGGGGTTGGGATGAGCAGTTCTTC. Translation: CASSSRDRGWDEQFF.

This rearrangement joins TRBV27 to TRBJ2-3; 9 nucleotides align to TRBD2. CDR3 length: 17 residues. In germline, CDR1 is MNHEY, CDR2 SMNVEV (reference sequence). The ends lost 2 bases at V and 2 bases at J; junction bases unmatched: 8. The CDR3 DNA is TGTGCCAGCAGTTTACAGGGGCTAGCGGGATCCACAGATACGCAGTATTTT. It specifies CASSLQGLAGSTDTQYF.

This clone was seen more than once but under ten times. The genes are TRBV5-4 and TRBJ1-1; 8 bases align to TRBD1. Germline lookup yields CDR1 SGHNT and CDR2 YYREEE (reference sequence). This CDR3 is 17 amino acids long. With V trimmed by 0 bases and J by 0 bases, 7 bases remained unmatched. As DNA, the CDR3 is TGTGCCAGCAGCTTGGGACAGGGGCTAAGGATGAACACTGAAGCTTTCTTT. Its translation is CASSLGQGLRMNTEAFF.

In DNA, the CDR3 is TGTGCCACCACAACGGGACTCCAAAGTAGGGAGCAGTTCTTC. This gives the protein CATTTGLQSREQFF. V gene TRBV6-5 combines with J gene TRBJ2-1, with a tentative D call TRBD2 (6 bases). CDR3 size: 14 residues. CDR1 is MNHEY, CDR2 SVGAGI, per germline. V dropped 10 bases and J dropped 10 bases, with 23 bases sitting between them.

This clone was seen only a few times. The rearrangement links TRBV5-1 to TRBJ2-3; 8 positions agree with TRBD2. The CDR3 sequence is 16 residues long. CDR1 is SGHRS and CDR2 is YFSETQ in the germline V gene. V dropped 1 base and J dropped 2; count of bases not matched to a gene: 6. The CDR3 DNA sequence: TGCGCCAGCAGCTTGTCACTAGCGGACAACACAGATACGCAGTATTTT. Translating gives CASSLSLADNTDTQYF. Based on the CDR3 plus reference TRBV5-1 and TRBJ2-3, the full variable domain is KAGVTQTPRYLIKTRGQQVTLSCSPISGHRSVSWYQQTPGQGLQFLFEYFSETQRNKGNFPGRFSGRQFSNSRSEMNVSTLELGDSALYLCASSLSLADNTDTQYFGPGTRLTVL.

The CDR3 here is CASSLGGDTQYF. CDR3 nucleotide sequence: TGTGCCAGCAGCCTCGGAGGAGATACGCAGTATTTT. V and J are TRBV5-6 and TRBJ2-3; D is perhaps TRBD2 (5 bases). The CDR3 has 12 amino acids. Per the germline V gene, CDR1 is SGHDT and CDR2 is YYEEEE. Trimming cost V 4 bases and J 5 bases, with 8 bases left between them.

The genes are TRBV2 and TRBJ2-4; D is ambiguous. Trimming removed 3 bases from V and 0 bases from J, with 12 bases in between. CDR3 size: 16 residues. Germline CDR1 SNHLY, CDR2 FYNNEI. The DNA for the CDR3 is TGTGCCAGCAGTGAGAGGCTGATCCTAGCCAAAAACATTCAGTACTTC. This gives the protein CASSERLILAKNIQYF.

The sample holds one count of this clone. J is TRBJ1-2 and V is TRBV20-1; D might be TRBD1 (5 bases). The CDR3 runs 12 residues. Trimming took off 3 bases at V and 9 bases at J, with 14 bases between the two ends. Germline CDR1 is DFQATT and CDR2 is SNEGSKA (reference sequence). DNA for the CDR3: TGCAGTGCTAGTGGGGGAGGGGCAAGCTACACCTTC. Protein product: CSASGGGASYTF.

CDR3 amino acids: CASSPLAGGPSGEQFF. The CDR3 DNA is TGTGCCAGCAGCCCTTTAGCGGGAGGGCCATCGGGTGAGCAGTTCTTC. This chain connects TRBV7-3 to TRBJ2-1; 11 bases fit TRBD2. V lost 5 bases to trimming and J lost 9 bases; unmatched junction nucleotides: 12. This CDR3 comprises 16 residues. Germline V gene sequence: CDR1 SGHTA, CDR2 FQGTGA.

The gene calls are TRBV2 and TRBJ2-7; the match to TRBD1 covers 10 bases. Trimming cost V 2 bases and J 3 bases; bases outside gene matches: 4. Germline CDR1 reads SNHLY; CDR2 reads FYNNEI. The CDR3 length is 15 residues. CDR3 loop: CASSEPGQGIYEQYF. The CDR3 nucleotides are TGTGCCAGCAGTGAACCGGGACAGGGGATCTACGAGCAGTACTTC.

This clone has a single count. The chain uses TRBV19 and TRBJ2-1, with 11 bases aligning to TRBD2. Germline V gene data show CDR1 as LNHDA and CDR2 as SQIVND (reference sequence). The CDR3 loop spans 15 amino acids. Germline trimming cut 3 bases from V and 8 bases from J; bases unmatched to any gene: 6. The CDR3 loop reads CASSIIAGGIDEQFF. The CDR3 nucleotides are TGTGCCAGTAGTATTATAGCGGGAGGGATCGATGAGCAGTTCTTC.